Presented here are 22 T cell receptor beta chains from one specimen sequenced in a study of T cell clonality in common variable immunodeficiency. The data were produced by immunoSEQ multiplex PCR, yet TCRdb's version contains in-frame clones alone and is incomplete. Reported are under 35,000 clones, none seen only once; the ten largest carry about 4%. Sequencing was performed on peripheral blood mononuclear cells. These receptors were obtained from a person aged 18 to 70 in good health.

This clone was observed at least ten times. The CDR3 is cut off 3 residues early in the read; its end comes from the germline J gene. The genes are TRBV7-3 and TRBJ2-3; 7 nucleotides match TRBD2. V was pared by 2 bases and J by 1 base, with 0 bases of the junction left unmatched. This CDR3 is 14 amino acids long. The V gene's germline CDR1 is SGHTA and CDR2 FQGTGA. The CDR3 protein is CASSLRGGTDTQYF. The covered CDR3 bases are TGTGCCAGCAGCTTACGGGGGGGCACAGATACG.

This clone occurred a few times. Sequencing ends 3 residues short of the CDR3 end; the germline J gene provides the rest. V usage is TRBV7-3 and J usage is TRBJ1-2; D remains ambiguous. This CDR3 has 15 residues. Germline CDR1 reads SGHTA; CDR2 reads FQGTGA. CDR3 loop: CASSLRLEAYNDYTF. Partial CDR3 DNA: TGTGCCAGCAGCTTACGGCTAGAGGCCTACAATGAC.

There are a few counts of this clone. The observed sequence ends 3 residues before the CDR3 terminus, with the missing tail filled in from the germline J gene. The V gene is TRBV5-4, the J gene TRBJ2-1; tentative D call: TRBD1 (6 bases). Trimming shortened V by 4 bases and J by 3 bases, and 17 bases separated the two germline ends. The CDR3 consists of 16 residues. Germline CDR1 and CDR2: SGHNT and YYREEE (reference sequence). The CDR3 bases that were read are TGTGCCAGCAGCGTAAATGCCGGGACAAGCTACAATGAG. This gives the protein CASSVNAGTSYNE. The complete CDR3 protein is CASSVNAGTSYNEQFF.

A remark on this clone: Read sequence stops 3 residues before the CDR3 end, and the germline J gene provides the missing end. The chain uses TRBV7-9 and TRBJ1-2; D is undetermined. Germline V gives CDR1 SEHNR, CDR2 FQNEAQ (reference sequence). The CDR3 has 12 residues. The sequenced part of the CDR3 DNA is TGTGCCAGCAGCTTATCGGGGTCCGAC. Its protein is CASSLSGSD. The full CDR3 reads CASSLSGSDYTF.

This clone was counted many times. The observed sequence ends 3 residues before the CDR3 terminus, with the missing tail filled in from the germline J gene. The rearrangement joins TRBV5-6 to TRBJ1-1; tentative D call: TRBD1 (5 bases). This CDR3 has 12 amino acids. Germline values: CDR1 SGHDT, CDR2 YYEEEE. CDR3 sequence: CASSLALTDAFF. The CDR3 DNA, read in part, is TGTGCCAGCAGCTTGGCCTTGACAGAT.

This clone showed up many times. The read ends 3 residues shy of where the CDR3 ends; the end is completed using the germline J gene. The chain is built from TRBV11-2 and TRBJ1-2; 8 nucleotides align to TRBD1. There are 13 residues in the CDR3. The germline V gene encodes CDR1 SGHAT and CDR2 FQNNGV. The DNA read from the CDR3 is TGTGCCAGCAGCTTAAGTACAGGGGGAGGC. Encoded protein: CASSLSTGGG. The whole CDR3 protein reads CASSLSTGGGYTF.

In this sample, this clone turned up many times. The CDR3 end falls 3 residues outside the read, so it is completed with the germline J gene. V gene TRBV20-1 combines with J gene TRBJ2-4; perhaps TRBD1 as D (6 bases). Germline loops: CDR1 DFQATT, CDR2 SNEGSKA (reference sequence). Trimming left V 1 base short and J 8 bases short, with 12 bases between. The CDR3 length is 13 residues. The DNA read from the CDR3 is TGCAGTGCTAGAGTCAGGGGAGCGGACATT. Residues: CSARVRGADI. The full CDR3 sequence reads CSARVRGADIQYF.

This clone has ten or more counts. The sequence runs out 3 residues before the end of the CDR3; the remainder is reconstructed from the germline J gene. The V gene is TRBV10-3, the J gene TRBJ2-3; 7 bases map to TRBD2. Losses at the gene ends were 0 bases for V and 6 bases for J; bases not matched to a gene: 6. The V gene's germline CDR1 is ENHRY and CDR2 SYGVKD. The CDR3 extends over 15 amino acids. The DNA read from the CDR3 is TGTGCCATCAGTGAGTCGTGGCGGGAGTTTGATACG. This encodes CAISESWREFDT. The CDR3 in full is CAISESWREFDTQYF.

This clone was seen more than once but under ten times. The read gets to within 3 residues of the CDR3 end, and the germline J gene fills in the rest. J is TRBJ1-6 and V is TRBV7-9; 9 bases fit TRBD1. With 5 bases clipped from V and 10 bases from J, the junction kept 9 bases outside the gene matches. The CDR3 loop spans 15 amino acids. Germline CDR1 reads SEHNR; CDR2 reads FQNEAQ (reference sequence). The CDR3 DNA, read in part, is TGTGCCAGCAGCCTTTATACAGGGGGCAGGTCACCC. Translating gives CASSLYTGGRSP. The complete CDR3 sequence is CASSLYTGGRSPLHF.

The table lists this clone with many counts. The CDR3 is cut off 3 residues early in the read; its end comes from the germline J gene. V and J are TRBV19 and TRBJ2-7; TRBD1 is a possible D gene (5 bases). The V end lost 3 bases, the J end lost 3 bases, and 12 bases lay between the germline ends. The CDR3 contains 14 residues. CDR1 LNHDA and CDR2 SQIVND come from the germline V gene (reference sequence). Partial CDR3 DNA: TGTGCCAGTAGTATTGGGCAGGGAAGCTACGAG. Amino acid sequence: CASSIGQGSYE. The CDR3 reads in full as CASSIGQGSYEQYF.

This clone was detected many times. The DNA ends 3 residues before the CDR3 does, and the rest of the CDR3 is filled in from the germline J gene. The chain is built from TRBV11-2 and TRBJ2-1, with no clear D. The CDR3 length is 11 residues. Between the trimmed V and J ends, which lost 7 bases and 5 bases, there was a span of 6 bases. CDR1 SGHAT and CDR2 FQNNGV come from the germline V gene. The CDR3 DNA, read in part, is TGTGCCAGCACCTATAACAATGAG. It is translated as CASTYNNE. The CDR3 as a whole reads CASTYNNEQFF.

This clone was counted many times. The read terminates 3 residues ahead of where the CDR3 ends, so the germline J gene completes it. V gene TRBV6-1 combines with J gene TRBJ2-2; D is unresolved. Trimming removed 4 bases from V and 4 bases from J, with 13 bases in between. CDR3 length: 15 residues. Germline CDR1 is MNHNS and CDR2 is SASEGT. CDR3 bases read: TGTGCCAGCAGTGTTAGTAGGGTGGCCACCGGGGAG. This codes for CASSVSRVATGE. The entire CDR3 protein is CASSVSRVATGELFF.

Ten or more counts support this clone. The read ends 3 residues early relative to the CDR3; the germline J gene fills the gap. V usage is TRBV5-6 and J usage is TRBJ1-5; 7 bases line up with TRBD1. The CDR3 runs to 15 residues. Germline CDR1 is SGHDT and CDR2 is YYEEEE. The junction had 7 bases not matched to a gene; V was cut back by 1 base and J by 6 bases. Partial CDR3 DNA: TGTGCCAGCAGCTTGAGTTACAGGGGCGGTCAGCCC. Amino acids: CASSLSYRGGQP. The full CDR3 is CASSLSYRGGQPQHF.

This clone was detected many times. The read halts 3 residues ahead of the CDR3 end, with the missing end drawn from the germline J gene. The chain recombines TRBV2 with TRBJ2-3; TRBD2 matches at 7 bases. The CDR3 sequence is 16 residues long. The germline V gene encodes CDR1 SNHLY and CDR2 FYNNEI. The ends lost 6 bases at V and 2 bases at J; junction bases unmatched: 11. The CDR3 protein is CASSSTQAGLTDTQYF. CDR3 DNA (partial): TGTGCCAGCAGCTCCACTCAAGCGGGACTCACAGATACG. The full variable domain, in which reference TRBV2 and TRBJ2-3 provide the parts outside the CDR3, is EPEVTQTPSHQVTQMGQEVILRCVPISNHLYFYWYRQILGQKVEFLVSFYNNEISEKSEIFDDQFSVERPDGSNFTLKIRSTKLEDSAMYFCASSSTQAGLTDTQYFGPGTRLTVL.

The sample holds many counts of this clone. The CDR3 end is not reached by the read, which stops 3 residues before it; the germline J gene fills it in. The genes are TRBV18 and TRBJ2-7; D not certain. The ends were cut back, 0 bases at V and 0 bases at J, with 6 bases in the middle. CDR1 KGHSH and CDR2 LQKENI come from the germline V gene. The CDR3 length is 14 residues. The sequenced part of the CDR3 DNA is TGTGCCAGCTCACCACCCACCAGCTCCTACGAG. This codes for CASSPPTSSYE. The entire CDR3 protein is CASSPPTSSYEQYF.

The sample holds many counts of this clone. The read halts 3 residues ahead of the CDR3 end, with the missing end drawn from the germline J gene. The V gene is TRBV9, the J gene TRBJ2-3; D remains unclear. Germline CDR1 and CDR2: SGDLS and YYNGEE. V was clipped by 2 bases and J by 3 bases, with 4 bases between them. This CDR3 region has 12 residues. CDR3 DNA, as far as it was read: TGTGCCAGCAGCGTCCTAACAGATACG. Protein: CASSVLTDT. The full CDR3 protein reads CASSVLTDTQYF.

This clone has at least ten counts. The CDR3 is cut off 3 residues early in the read; its end comes from the germline J gene. The gene calls are TRBV18 and TRBJ1-1; D is unclear. The CDR3 spans 14 residues. From germline, CDR1 is KGHSH and CDR2 LQKENI. Trimming stripped 6 bases from V and 3 bases from J, with 14 bases between. The CDR3 sequence is CASSPASLDTEAFF. CDR3 DNA, as far as it was read: TGTGCCAGCTCCCCCGCAAGCCTAGACACTGAA.

This clone was recorded many times. Coverage ceases 3 residues before the CDR3 finishes, and the germline J gene fills in the end. The rearrangement links TRBV20-1 to TRBJ2-7; perhaps TRBD1 as D (6 bases). The CDR3 contains 13 residues. Germline V lookup: CDR1 DFQATT, CDR2 SNEGSKA (reference sequence). V was cut by 1 base and J by 1 base, with 8 bases left in between. Partial CDR3 DNA: TGCAGTGCTAGAGGGACAGCTTCCTACGAG. Translation: CSARGTASYE. The entire CDR3 reads CSARGTASYEQYF.

This clone has more than one count but fewer than ten. The CDR3 extends 3 residues past the end of the read, so its final part is completed from the germline J gene. The gene calls are TRBV2 and TRBJ2-3, with D tentatively TRBD1 (6 bases). The CDR3 has 19 residues. V was pared by 0 bases and J by 2 bases, with 21 bases between. Looked up from germline, CDR1 is SNHLY and CDR2 is FYNNEI. The CDR3 bases that were read are TGTGCCAGCAGTGAAGCCGGAGAGTGGGGGACAACTAACACAGATACG. Amino acid sequence: CASSEAGEWGTTNTDT. The whole CDR3 protein is CASSEAGEWGTTNTDTQYF.

This clone was observed at least ten times. Coverage ceases 3 residues before the CDR3 finishes, and the germline J gene fills in the end. The genes are TRBV27 and TRBJ2-7, with TRBD1 matching 9 bases. CDR1 and CDR2 from the germline V gene are MNHEY and SMNVEV (reference sequence). This CDR3 is built from 14 residues. V lost 5 bases, J lost 6 bases, and 8 bases stayed unmatched. CDR3 loop: CASSPGQGLFEQYF. The CDR3 bases that were read are TGTGCCAGCAGTCCGGGACAGGGATTATTCGAG.

This clone was counted only a few times. The CDR3 end falls 3 residues outside the read, so it is completed with the germline J gene. The J gene is TRBJ1-2, the V gene TRBV2; a possible D gene is TRBD1 (5 bases). Germline CDR1 and CDR2: SNHLY and FYNNEI. This CDR3 has 13 amino acids. CDR3 in amino acids: CASSAGLAEDYTF. The part of the CDR3 DNA that was read is TGTGCCAGCAGTGCGGGACTAGCGGAAGAC.

This clone has only a few counts. The CDR3 goes on 3 residues after the read ends, and that part is filled in from the germline J gene. The genes are TRBV2 and TRBJ2-2; possibly TRBD1 for D (6 bases). The CDR3 spans 13 residues. Per the germline V gene, CDR1 is SNHLY and CDR2 is FYNNEI. The sequenced part of the CDR3 DNA is TGTGCCAGCCGAGGGGGACCCCATGAAAAG. Its protein is CASRGGPHEK. The CDR3 in its entirety is CASRGGPHEKLFF.